This T cell receptor beta chain was identified during a study of cytomegalovirus exposure and HLA in healthy donors. The CDR3 totals 16 residues. The J segment lost 7 bases and the V segment lost 6 bases, leaving 9 bases of the junction unmatched. Germline CDR1 and CDR2: SGHDT and YYEEEE. Use of 60 Vbeta and 13 Jbeta primers characterized the PCR. TCRdb keeps only in-frame clones here, not all; method: immunoSEQ multiplex PCR. Of approximately 190,000 clones listed, 75% to 80% were seen once; the top ten hold about 14%. This chain joins TRBV5-6 and TRBJ2-1; 14 nucleotides agree with TRBD2. The receptor was derived from a young woman in good health and CMV-seropositive. Material: PBMCs. In nucleotides, the CDR3 is TGTGCCAGCACCAGACTAGCGGGAGGGTTTCTGAATGAGCAGTTCTTC. It is translated as CASTRLAGGFLNEQFF.